Given below is one T cell receptor beta chain in context. The use of a sample-barcoded 5' primer and a J-beta primer mix characterized a second PCR of about 7 to 12 cycles. TCRdb reprocessed the 5' RACE reads with MiXCR, giving one entry per CDR3 protein. In the table there are 750,000 to 850,000 distinct CDR3 sequences, roughly 25% of which are singletons. This sample is part of a study of blood T cells in healthy people across ages. Donors ranged from about 6 to 90 years old and were healthy Caucasians in Russia. V lost 5 bases to trimming and J lost 12 bases, with 17 bases between them. Germline-derived CDR1 and CDR2 are SEHNR and FQNEAQ (reference sequence). The CDR3 extends over 12 amino acids. The sample also formed part of further work on T cells of mothers and their children.

This receptor was taken from a boy between 10 and 17 years old in good health. The sequencing sample was made of blood. The rearrangement uses TRBV7-9 and TRBJ2-7; the D gene is possibly TRBD1 (5 bases). The CDR3 reads CASSLDITSLYF. DNA for the CDR3: TGTGCCAGCAGCCTGGACATAACGAGCTTGTACTTC.